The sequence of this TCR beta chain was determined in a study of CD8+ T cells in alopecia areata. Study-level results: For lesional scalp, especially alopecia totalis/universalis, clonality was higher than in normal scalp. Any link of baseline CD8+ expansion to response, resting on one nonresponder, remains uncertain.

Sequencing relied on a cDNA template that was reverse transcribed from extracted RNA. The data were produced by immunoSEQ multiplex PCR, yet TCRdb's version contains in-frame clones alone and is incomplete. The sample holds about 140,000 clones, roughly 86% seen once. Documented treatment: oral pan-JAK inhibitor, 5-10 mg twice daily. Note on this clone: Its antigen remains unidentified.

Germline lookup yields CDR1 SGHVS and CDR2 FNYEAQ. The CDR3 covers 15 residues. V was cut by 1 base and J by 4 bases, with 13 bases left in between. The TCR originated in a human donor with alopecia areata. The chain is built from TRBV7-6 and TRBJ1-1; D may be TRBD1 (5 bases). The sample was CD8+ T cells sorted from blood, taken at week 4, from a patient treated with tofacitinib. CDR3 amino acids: CASSLGWGRGTEAFF. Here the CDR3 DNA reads TGTGCCAGCAGCTTAGGCTGGGGAAGGGGCACTGAAGCTTTCTTT.